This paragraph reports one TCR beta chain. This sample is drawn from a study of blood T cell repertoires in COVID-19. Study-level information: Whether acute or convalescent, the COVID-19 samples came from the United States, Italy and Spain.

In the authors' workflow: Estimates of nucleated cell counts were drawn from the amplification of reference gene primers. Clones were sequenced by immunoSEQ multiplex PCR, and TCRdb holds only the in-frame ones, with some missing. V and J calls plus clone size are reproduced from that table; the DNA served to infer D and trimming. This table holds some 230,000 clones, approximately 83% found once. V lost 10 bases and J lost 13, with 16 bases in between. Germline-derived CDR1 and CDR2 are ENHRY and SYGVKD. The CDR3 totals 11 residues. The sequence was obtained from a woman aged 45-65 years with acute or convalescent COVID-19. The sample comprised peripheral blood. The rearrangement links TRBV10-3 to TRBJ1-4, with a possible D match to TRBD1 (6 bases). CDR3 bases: TGTGCCACCCAAGGCCAGGGGAGACTGTTTTTT. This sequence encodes CATQGQGRLFF.